Each of the 29 T cell receptor beta chains below was sequenced from the same sample in a study of beta chain features in type 1 diabetes (dated 2018 in TCRdb). Libraries were built with the immunoSEQ multiplex PCR assay. The entire isolated RNA was reverse transcribed using the High Capacity cDNA Reverse Transcription Kit, and thus expressed TCRB transcripts were sequenced. Sourced from immuneACCESS, this table was stored by TCRdb with only in-frame sequences that have V and J called. A share of the clones is absent; for the studies checked, an unresolved V gene accounts for under half, and the remainder has no known explanation. Here the sample has some 190,000 clones; approximately 8.1% occur a single time. The ten largest account for around 0.94% of the sample. Their cognate antigens are unknown. The paper as a whole reports these results and caveats: In all four CD4+ subsets, TCRB CDR3 length was moderately but significantly shorter in type 1 diabetes patients.

Input material: central memory CD4+ T cells from blood. The receptors stem from a woman in her thirties or forties with type 1 diabetes.

The rearrangement links TRBV5-1 to TRBJ1-4; 7 bases line up with TRBD1. The CDR3 extends over 14 amino acids. V trimming: 1 base; J trimming: 7 bases; junction bases outside the gene matches: 4. Germline V CDR1 and CDR2: SGHRS, YFSETQ. The CDR3 coding sequence is TGCGCCAGCAGCTTGCAGGGGGAAGGTGAAAAACTGTTTTTT. Encoded protein: CASSLQGEGEKLFF.

This clone was picked up one time. The CDR3 protein is CASAPLSSNQPQHF. In nucleotides, the CDR3 is TGTGCCAGCGCTCCCCTTAGTAGCAATCAGCCCCAGCATTTT. The chain employs TRBV5-8 and TRBJ1-5, with D uncertain. CDR1 and CDR2 from the germline V gene are SGHTS and YDEGEE. Trimming pared 7 bases from V and 0 bases from J, leaving 11 bases between. This CDR3 is 14 amino acids long.

The chain uses TRBV6-6 and TRBJ2-1, with a tentative D call TRBD2 (6 bases). The CDR3 runs to 12 residues. The germline V and J ends were trimmed by 6 bases and 9 bases, with 12 bases remaining between them. CDR1 is MNHNY, CDR2 SVGAGI, per germline (reference sequence). CDR3 in amino acids: CASSATEGEQFF. For the CDR3, the DNA is TGTGCCAGCAGCGCTACGGAGGGTGAGCAGTTCTTC.

J is TRBJ2-7 and V is TRBV6-6; D not resolved. The V end was cut by 2 bases, the J end by 1 base, with 6 bases between. Per the germline V gene, CDR1 is MNHNY and CDR2 is SVGAGI (reference sequence). This CDR3 region has 13 residues. The CDR3 sequence: CASSYAQSYEQYF. The CDR3, as DNA: TGTGCCAGCAGTTACGCCCAGTCCTACGAGCAGTACTTC.

This clone has only a few counts. The chain recombines TRBV18 with TRBJ2-2; 7 bases line up with TRBD1. Unmatched junction bases numbered 12, after V lost 6 bases and J lost 2 bases. This CDR3 comprises 17 residues. Germline V gives CDR1 KGHSH, CDR2 LQKENI. CDR3 coding DNA: TGTGCCAGCTCCCCGAGGGACAGCACTCTTAACACCGGGGAGCTGTTTTTT. Encoded protein: CASSPRDSTLNTGELFF.

The V gene is TRBV18, the J gene TRBJ1-2; TRBD1 might be the D (6 bases). Germline V CDR1 and CDR2: KGHSH, LQKENI. This CDR3 spans 16 amino acids. V shed 3 bases and J shed 3 bases, with 17 bases lying between them. CDR3 sequence reads: CASSPTRQGNDYGYTF. Written as DNA, the CDR3 is TGTGCCAGCTCACCGACGAGGCAGGGGAATGACTATGGCTACACCTTC.

This clone was observed a handful of times. The J gene is TRBJ2-7, the V gene TRBV6-6; 7 bases are shared with TRBD2. Germline-derived CDR1 and CDR2 are MNHNY and SVGAGI (reference sequence). V lost 5 bases and J lost 4; bases outside the gene matches: 2. The CDR3 spans 12 residues. CDR3 protein: CASSVGGYEQYF. The CDR3 DNA is TGTGCCAGCAGTGTCGGGGGGTACGAGCAGTACTTC.

This clone occurred a few times. The genes are TRBV9 and TRBJ2-7; 11 bases agree with TRBD1. The germline CDR1 and CDR2 sequences are SGDLS and YYNGEE. The CDR3 covers 15 residues. V gave up 3 bases and J gave up 1 base; unmatched junction bases: 3. CDR3 region: CASSGGQGVSYEQYF. As DNA, the CDR3 is TGTGCCAGCAGCGGGGGACAGGGGGTGTCCTACGAGCAGTACTTC.

A few counts support this clone. The CDR3 spells CASSFTGQETQYF. For the CDR3, the DNA is TGTGCCAGCAGCTTTACAGGGCAAGAGACCCAGTACTTC. The chain has TRBV7-2 and TRBJ2-5; D possibly corresponds to TRBD1 (6 bases). Germline lookup yields CDR1 SGHTA and CDR2 FQGNSA. The CDR3 runs to 13 residues. Trimming cost V 3 bases and J 2 bases, with 7 bases left between them.

The chain recombines TRBV4-2 with TRBJ1-3; 7 positions match TRBD1. Germline CDR1 and CDR2: LGHNA and YNFKEQ. The CDR3 has 13 residues. V shed 4 bases and J 4 bases; nucleotides not matched to a gene: 1. The CDR3 reads CASSPGQGNTIYF. CDR3 nucleotide sequence: TGTGCCAGCAGCCCGGGACAGGGAAACACCATATATTTT.

The gene calls are TRBV12-5 and TRBJ2-5; 7 positions match TRBD1. The CDR3 has 13 amino acids. The V segment lost 4 bases and the J segment 3 bases; nucleotides outside the gene matches: 2. The germline V gene has CDR1 LGHNT and CDR2 FRNRAP. CDR3 DNA: TGTGCTAGTGGTTGGGACAGAGAAGAGACCCAGTACTTC. It specifies CASGWDREETQYF.

This clone occurred many times. The rearrangement links TRBV28 to TRBJ2-7; possibly TRBD2 for D (6 bases). The CDR3 runs to 14 residues. CDR1 is MDHEN and CDR2 is SYDVKM in the germline V gene. The V and J ends lost 2 bases and 2 bases respectively, with 10 bases between them. The CDR3 DNA reads as TGTGCCAGCAGTTTAGCGGGGAAGGCCTACGAGCAGTACTTC. Translation gives CASSLAGKAYEQYF. Supplemented by reference TRBV28 and TRBJ2-7, the full variable domain reads DVKVTQSSRYLVKRTGEKVFLECVQDMDHENMFWYRQDPGLGLRLIYFSYDVKMKEKGDIPEGYSVSREKKERFSLILESASTNQTSMYLCASSLAGKAYEQYFGPGTRLTVT.

This clone came up a few times. This sequence joins TRBV30 and TRBJ2-1, with 10 bases aligning to TRBD2. The CDR3 totals 14 residues. After removal of 5 bases from V and 8 bases from J, the junction contained 9 bases not matched to a gene. CDR1 and CDR2 (germline): GTSNPN, SVGIG (reference sequence). The CDR3 DNA reads TGTGCCTGGGAATTAGCGGGAGGTTCTTATGAGCAGTTCTTC. It is translated as CAWELAGGSYEQFF.

The V gene is TRBV4-3, the J gene TRBJ2-6, with D uncertain. Trimming removed 4 bases from V and 4 bases from J, with 17 bases in between. Germline V gene lookup returns CDR1 LGHNA and CDR2 YSLEER. The CDR3 extends over 17 amino acids. CDR3 nucleotides: TGCGCCAGCAGCCCCTCTTTCCTCGGTTCGGGGGCCAACGTCCTGACTTTC. Encoded protein: CASSPSFLGSGANVLTF.

V usage is TRBV5-4 and J usage is TRBJ2-7; tentatively, D is TRBD2 (6 bases). Germline V gene lookup returns CDR1 SGHNT and CDR2 YYREEE (reference sequence). The CDR3 has 13 residues. V was trimmed by 0 bases and J by 6 bases, leaving 10 bases between them. As DNA, the CDR3 is TGTGCCAGCAGCTTGGATGCGGGGTCCGAGCAGTACTTC. This codes for CASSLDAGSEQYF.

V is TRBV7-9 and J is TRBJ1-1, with no clear D. With 5 bases removed from V and 1 base from J, the gap between germline ends came to 20 bases. The CDR3 is 17 amino acids. The germline V gene has CDR1 SEHNR and CDR2 FQNEAQ (reference sequence). The CDR3 loop reads CASSPGGGSSANTEAFF. The CDR3 DNA follows: TGTGCCAGCAGCCCGGGCGGCGGGTCTTCGGCGAACACTGAAGCTTTCTTT.

V is TRBV7-2 and J is TRBJ1-6, with 10 bases identical to TRBD1. J gave up 6 bases and V 4 bases, and 3 bases lay outside the gene matches. Germline CDR1 reads SGHTA; CDR2 reads FQGNSA. The length of the CDR3 is 15 residues. The CDR3 sequence is CASSSWTGGNSPLHF. CDR3 nucleotides: TGTGCCAGCAGCTCCTGGACAGGGGGTAATTCACCCCTCCACTTT.

This clone was seen a few times. The chain recombines TRBV25-1 with TRBJ2-3, with D unresolved. The germline V gene encodes CDR1 MGHDK and CDR2 SYGVNS. The CDR3 runs to 14 residues. Trimming took 2 bases from V and 1 from J, leaving 7 bases between them. The chain's CDR3 is CASSEGIGTDTQYF. DNA for the CDR3: TGTGCCAGCAGTGAAGGCATTGGCACAGATACGCAGTATTTT. Combining the CDR3 with reference TRBV25-1 and TRBJ2-3 gives the whole variable domain EADIYQTPRYLVIGTGKKITLECSQTMGHDKMYWYQQDPGMELHLIHYSYGVNSTEKGDLSSESTVSRIRTEHFPLTLESARPSHTSQYLCASSEGIGTDTQYFGPGTRLTVL.

This sequence joins TRBV5-4 and TRBJ1-6; D might be TRBD1 (6 bases). Germline V lookup: CDR1 SGHNT, CDR2 YYREEE (reference sequence). The ends were cut back, 0 bases at V and 8 bases at J, with 9 bases in the middle. The CDR3 is 14 residues long. The chain's CDR3 is CASSLAGEHSPLHF. The CDR3 DNA sequence: TGTGCCAGCAGCTTGGCAGGGGAGCATTCACCCCTCCACTTT.

The chain recombines TRBV11-1 with TRBJ2-1; TRBD2 matches at 9 bases. Germline CDR1 reads SGHAT; CDR2 reads FQDESV (reference sequence). CDR3 size: 16 residues. J lost 9 bases, V lost 1 base, and 10 bases had no gene match. CDR3 sequence reads: CASSLVGGGAHSEQFF. The CDR3 DNA reads TGTGCCAGCAGCTTAGTAGGCGGGGGGGCCCACAGTGAGCAGTTCTTC.

This clone came up a few times. The rearrangement uses TRBV28 and TRBJ1-1, with D perhaps TRBD1 (6 bases). CDR1 is MDHEN, CDR2 SYDVKM, per germline. This CDR3 spans 14 amino acids. V dropped 9 bases and J dropped 5 bases, with 19 bases sitting between them. The CDR3 protein is CASFSGHRVTEAFF. The DNA of the CDR3 is TGTGCCAGTTTTTCTGGTCACAGGGTAACTGAAGCTTTCTTT. The complete variable domain, with remaining parts taken from reference TRBV28 and TRBJ1-1, reads DVKVTQSSRYLVKRTGEKVFLECVQDMDHENMFWYRQDPGLGLRLIYFSYDVKMKEKGDIPEGYSVSREKKERFSLILESASTNQTSMYLCASFSGHRVTEAFFGQGTRLTVV.

The rearrangement uses TRBV2 and TRBJ2-4, with 13 bases identical to TRBD2. The V and J ends lost 7 bases and 7 bases, in that order; junction bases with no gene match: 7. The germline gives CDR1 SNHLY, CDR2 FYNNEI. The CDR3 covers 15 residues. CDR3 residues: CASIPETSGRNIQYF. The CDR3 nucleotides are TGTGCCAGCATCCCTGAGACTAGCGGGAGGAACATTCAGTACTTC.

This chain links TRBV7-3 with TRBJ1-6; D gene unclear. The germline gives CDR1 SGHTA, CDR2 FQGTGA. CDR3 length equals 13 residues. V was cut by 3 bases and J by 7 bases, with 7 bases left in between. In nucleotides, the CDR3 is TGTGCCAGCAGCTTGACACAGAATTCACCCCTCCACTTT. This encodes CASSLTQNSPLHF.

The sample holds a few counts of this clone. Other DNA sequences in the sample encode the same CDR3. The chain links TRBV5-1 to TRBJ1-2, with D perhaps TRBD1 (5 bases). CDR3 length: 14 residues. The germline CDR1 and CDR2 sequences are SGHRS and YFSETQ. V was shortened by 0 bases and J by 2 bases, with 8 bases between the two germline ends. CDR3 sequence: CASSLDRGNYGYTF. CDR3 DNA: TGCGCCAGCAGCTTGGACCGGGGGAACTATGGCTACACCTTC.

The V and J genes are TRBV7-2 and TRBJ1-1; D unresolved. This CDR3 has 11 residues. V shed 5 bases and J shed 11 bases, with 12 bases lying between them. CDR1 and CDR2 (germline): SGHTA, FQGNSA. The CDR3 here is CASSPGRRAFF. In nucleotides, the CDR3 is TGTGCCAGCAGCCCTGGGAGGAGGGCTTTCTTT.

This clone appeared many times. This chain joins TRBV7-9 and TRBJ2-1; perhaps TRBD2 as D (5 bases). Trimming took off 2 bases at V and 7 bases at J, with 18 bases between the two ends. This CDR3 contains 16 residues. Germline V gene lookup returns CDR1 SEHNR and CDR2 FQNEAQ (reference sequence). CDR3 in amino acids: CASSLYTSRTENEQFF. DNA for the CDR3: TGTGCCAGCAGCTTATATACTAGTCGGACGGAGAATGAGCAGTTCTTC.

This chain connects TRBV7-3 to TRBJ2-1; 8 nucleotides match TRBD2. The CDR3 extends over 14 amino acids. Losses at the gene ends were 2 bases for V and 7 bases for J; bases not matched to a gene: 4. The germline gives CDR1 SGHTA, CDR2 FQGTGA. CDR3 sequence: CASSLGASGNEQFF. CDR3 in DNA: TGTGCCAGCAGCTTAGGCGCTAGCGGGAATGAGCAGTTCTTC.

The chain links TRBV6-1 to TRBJ2-5; D is perhaps TRBD1 (5 bases). The CDR3 covers 15 residues. The ends were cut back, 1 base at V and 1 base at J, with 10 bases in the middle. Germline V gene sequence: CDR1 MNHNS, CDR2 SASEGT. The CDR3 nucleotides are TGTGCCAGCAGTGAAGTCAATGGGGCCCAAGAGACCCAGTACTTC. Protein product: CASSEVNGAQETQYF.

In its sample, this clone was seen a few times. The chain links TRBV7-2 to TRBJ1-5; no firm D call. The germline V gene encodes CDR1 SGHTA and CDR2 FQGNSA. Trimming cost V 5 bases and J 4 bases, with 9 bases left between them. The CDR3 extends over 13 amino acids. The CDR3 spells CASSLSENQPQHF. The CDR3 DNA sequence: TGTGCCAGCAGCCTCAGCGAAAATCAGCCCCAGCATTTT. Using reference TRBV7-2 and TRBJ1-5 for the parts outside the CDR3, the full variable domain is GAGVSQSPSNKVTEKGKDVELRCDPISGHTALYWYRQSLGQGLEFLIYFQGNSAPDKSGLPSDRFSAERTGGSVSTLTIQRTQQEDSAVYLCASSLSENQPQHFGDGTRLSIL.